This TCR beta chain comes out of a study of radiotherapy plus CTLA-4 blockade in lung cancer. Across the whole study: Objective responses were recorded in about a sixth of patients, with disease control recorded in 30% to 35%. Study-level points and caveats: Response was reportedly best predicted by early blood T cell clone dynamics, with interferon-beta. Tumor-derived TCR clones expanded in blood after radiotherapy plus ipilimumab.

Clones were read by immunoSEQ multiplex PCR, and TCRdb kept only the in-frame ones, dropping some. The sample holds some 78,000 clones; more than 75% are singletons and the top ten take 2% to 2.5%. CDR3 size: 16 residues. The junction had 6 bases not matched to a gene; V was cut back by 5 bases and J by 1 base. CDR1 and CDR2 (germline): SGHAT, FQNNGV. A remark on this clone: What it recognizes is unknown.

Alongside CTLA-4 blockade with ipilimumab, patients with chemo-refractory metastatic non-small-cell lung cancer received focal radiation. The sample here was peripheral blood, taken from a patient treated with radiotherapy plus ipilimumab. The TCR sequence derives from a human donor with non-small cell lung cancer who had a partial response to radiotherapy plus ipilimumab. The J gene is TRBJ2-5, the V gene TRBV11-2; the match to TRBD2 covers 11 bases. CDR3 coding DNA: TGTGCCAGCAGCCAACCCGGGACTAGCGGCCAAGAGACCCAGTACTTC. Amino acids: CASSQPGTSGQETQYF.